This TCR beta chain was identified in a study of blood T cell repertoires in COVID-19. There are a few counts of this clone. This CDR3 contains 14 residues. The V gene lost 2 bases and the J gene lost 6 bases, with 14 bases spanning the gap. Looked up from germline, CDR1 is SEHNR and CDR2 is FQNEAQ (reference sequence). Data came from immunoSEQ multiplex PCR; TCRdb stores just in-frame clones and leaves some out. Of around 140,000 clones listed, about 87% are singletons. This TCR derives from a human donor with COVID-19, enrolled during active disease. The donor label of this sample is uncertain. The sample was peripheral blood. The rearrangement links TRBV7-9 to TRBJ2-7; no clear D gene. CDR3 nucleotide sequence: TGTGCCAGCAGCTTAACGGCACCTTCGGGCGAGCAGTACTTC. Translating it yields CASSLTAPSGEQYF.